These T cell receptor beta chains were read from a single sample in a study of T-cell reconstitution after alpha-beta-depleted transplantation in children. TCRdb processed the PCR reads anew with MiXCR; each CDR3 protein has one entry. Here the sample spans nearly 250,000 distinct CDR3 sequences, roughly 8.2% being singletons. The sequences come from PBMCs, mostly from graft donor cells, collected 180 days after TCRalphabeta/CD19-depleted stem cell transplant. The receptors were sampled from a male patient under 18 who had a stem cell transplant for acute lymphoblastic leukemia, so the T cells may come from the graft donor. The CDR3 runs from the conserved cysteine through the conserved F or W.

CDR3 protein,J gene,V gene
CATSRDFGTRAEAFF,TRBJ1-1,TRBV15
CSANLRGRPETQYF,TRBJ2-5,TRBV20-1
CASSLSETQYF,TRBJ2-5,TRBV7-9
CASSFRSSYNSPLHF,TRBJ1-6,TRBV28
CASSPRQIMNTEAFF,TRBJ1-1,TRBV28
CASGNATGWDQPQHF,TRBJ1-5,TRBV7-9
CASSVAEGSYEQYF,TRBJ2-7,TRBV2
CASSSPGYYEQYF,TRBJ2-7,TRBV7-9
CATRLMGEAKNIQYF,TRBJ2-4,TRBV15
CASSKLLSAEETQYF,TRBJ2-5,TRBV21-1
CASSSTGLAGAYNEQFF,TRBJ2-1,TRBV6-1
CASSQDIGGGNTGELFF,TRBJ2-2,TRBV4-1
CASSIVADRNYGYTF,TRBJ1-2,TRBV19
CASGHQVVANTGELFF,TRBJ2-2,TRBV6-1
CASSWTVQGSGNTIYF,TRBJ1-3,TRBV7-2
CASSLAWDEQFF,TRBJ2-1,TRBV5-4
CASSGEGSYEQYF,TRBJ2-7,TRBV7-7
CASTINRGQGYGYTF,TRBJ1-2,TRBV12-3/TRBV12-4